This T cell receptor (beta chain) comes out of a study of blood T cell repertoires in COVID-19. Study context: Donors in the United States, Italy and Spain gave samples during acute or convalescent COVID-19. Nucleic acid was either cDNA or gDNA, and it came from T cells, B-cell-depleted T cells, or PBMCs.

Some clones are missing from TCRdb's copy, which holds only in-frame ones; the method was immunoSEQ multiplex PCR. The sample holds 350,000 to 400,000 clones, about 88% seen once. The V gene lost 0 bases and the J gene lost 1 base, with 9 bases spanning the gap. Germline V gene data show CDR1 as MNHNS and CDR2 as SASEGT. This CDR3 has 15 residues. The chain uses TRBV6-1 and TRBJ1-1; tentative D call: TRBD1 (6 bases). The TCR sequence derives from a woman in her thirties who had recovered from COVID-19. Sequencing was carried out using PBMCs or T cells enriched from blood (not recorded which). The CDR3 sequence: CASSEAAGENTEAFF. Written as DNA, the CDR3 is TGTGCCAGCAGTGAAGCTGCAGGGGAGAACACTGAAGCTTTCTTT.